This T cell receptor beta chain was recorded in a study of blood T cells in healthy people across ages. Notes on the study in general: Long-lived donors had more naive CD4+ cells and higher diversity than aged donors.

This clonotype was observed a handful of times. Antigen unknown. The second PCR ran about 7 to 12 cycles with a sample-barcoded 5' primer and J-beta primers. Every cDNA was tagged by a template-switch adaptor with 12 random nucleotides. TCRdb re-analysed the 5' RACE reads in MiXCR, keeping a single row per CDR3 protein. The sample has about 800,000 distinct CDR3 sequences, 25% seen once. Germline V gene sequence: CDR1 SGHDT, CDR2 YYEEEE. The CDR3 is made up of 15 amino acids. These records were also assigned to another study, of T cells of mothers and their children. That investigation notes: Primer M1S, used in the second PCR, introduced sample barcodes and 2-4 random nucleotides.

The genes are TRBV5-6 and TRBJ2-5; 10 bases line up with TRBD2. TRBJ2-1 matches the DNA end more closely, so the J call is doubtful. The material sequenced was blood. The clonotype was recovered from a boy aged 10-17 years in good health. CDR3 sequence: CASSFLAGVDNEQFF. Here the CDR3 DNA reads TGTGCCAGCAGCTTCCTAGCGGGAGTCGACAATGAGCAGTTCTTC.